A single sample gave rise to the 16 T cell receptor beta chains below, sequenced in a study of cytomegalovirus exposure and HLA in healthy donors. Primers included in the PCR were 60 Vbeta and 13 Jbeta primers. This table comes from immunoSEQ multiplex PCR, and its TCRdb copy is limited to in-frame clones, with some not included. The sample includes over 85,000 clones, approximately 71% of them seen just once. Specimen: PBMCs. The receptors shown here come from a male donor in good health and CMV-seropositive.

The chain couples TRBV10-3 to TRBJ2-4; D might be TRBD1 (6 bases). The CDR3 totals 17 residues. Trimming took 4 bases from V and 0 from J, leaving 16 bases between them. CDR1 and CDR2 (germline): ENHRY, SYGVKD. In DNA, the CDR3 is TGTGCCATCAGTGCGTTTGCGCAGGGGCCAGCCAAAAACATTCAGTACTTC. Translated: CAISAFAQGPAKNIQYF.

The count of this clone is one. The chain links TRBV6-1 to TRBJ1-4; possible D gene TRBD1, 5 bases. Germline V gives CDR1 MNHNS, CDR2 SASEGT. Trimming pared 1 base from V and 4 bases from J, leaving 10 bases between. The CDR3 is 15 amino acids. CDR3 amino acids: CASSEGGSFNEKLFF. The CDR3 nucleotides read TGTGCCAGCAGTGAAGGGGGCAGCTTTAATGAAAAACTGTTTTTT.

This clone was seen more than once but under ten times. V is TRBV28 and J is TRBJ2-7; 11 bases are shared with TRBD2. Looked up from germline, CDR1 is MDHEN and CDR2 is SYDVKM. This CDR3 region has 14 residues. Losses at the gene ends were 6 bases for V and 2 bases for J; bases not matched to a gene: 3. In DNA form, the CDR3 reads TGTGCCAGCAGGGCGACTAGCGGGACCTACGAGCAGTACTTC. Amino acids: CASRATSGTYEQYF.

V gene TRBV7-3 combines with J gene TRBJ2-5; unclear D gene. CDR3 length: 13 residues. Germline assignment: CDR1 SGHTA and CDR2 FQGTGA. Trimming removed 5 bases from V and 4 bases from J, with 11 bases in between. The CDR3 region is CASSPLPGETQYF. The CDR3 DNA sequence: TGTGCCAGCAGCCCCCTCCCAGGAGAGACCCAGTACTTC.

This clone was seen only once. The rearrangement links TRBV5-1 to TRBJ1-1; possibly TRBD1 for D (5 bases). Trimming shortened V by 2 bases and J by 5 bases, and 16 bases separated the two germline ends. Germline V gene data show CDR1 as SGHRS and CDR2 as YFSETQ. This CDR3 region has 15 residues. The chain's CDR3 is CASSFPGKGRTEAFF. The DNA for the CDR3 is TGCGCCAGCAGCTTTCCCGGTAAGGGGAGGACTGAAGCTTTCTTT.

The V call is TRBV13, the J call TRBJ2-7; tentative D call: TRBD2 (6 bases). The CDR3 contains 11 residues. The V and J ends lost 3 bases and 9 bases respectively, with 9 bases between them. Germline CDR1 is PRHDT and CDR2 is FYEKMQ (reference sequence). The CDR3 spells CASSLGGAQYF. CDR3 nucleotides: TGTGCCAGCAGCTTGGGAGGAGCGCAGTACTTC.

The rearrangement joins TRBV4-2 to TRBJ2-2, with TRBD1 matching 7 bases. The V gene end was trimmed by 1 base and the J gene end by 3 bases; junction bases not matched to a gene: 5. CDR3 length equals 16 residues. CDR1 is LGHNA, CDR2 YNFKEQ, per germline. The chain's CDR3 is CASSQVTGADTGELFF. CDR3 nucleotide sequence: TGTGCCAGCAGCCAAGTAACAGGGGCCGACACCGGGGAGCTGTTTTTT.

The chain recombines TRBV19 with TRBJ2-2; D is possibly TRBD2 (5 bases). Germline values: CDR1 LNHDA, CDR2 SQIVND (reference sequence). This CDR3 comprises 13 residues. Between the trimmed V and J ends, which lost 5 bases and 7 bases, there was a span of 11 bases. The CDR3: CASSEGLHGELFF. CDR3 in DNA: TGTGCCAGTAGTGAAGGACTTCACGGGGAGCTGTTTTTT.

J is TRBJ2-1 and V is TRBV11-2; TRBD1 matches at 7 bases. CDR3 length: 16 amino acids. Germline V lookup: CDR1 SGHAT, CDR2 FQNNGV. V dropped 5 bases and J dropped 9; count of bases not matched to a gene: 16. The chain's CDR3 is CASSLFRRGQLGEQFF. The DNA for the CDR3 is TGTGCCAGCAGCCTCTTCCGCCGGGGACAGTTGGGTGAGCAGTTCTTC.

V is TRBV18 and J is TRBJ2-5; D gene ambiguous. Germline V lookup: CDR1 KGHSH, CDR2 LQKENI. Trimming left V 6 bases short and J 1 base short, with 15 bases between. This CDR3 spans 15 amino acids. CDR3 sequence: CASSSVSYSQETQYF. CDR3 in DNA: TGTGCCAGCTCCTCCGTTAGTTATTCCCAAGAGACCCAGTACTTC.

The rearrangement uses TRBV4-3 and TRBJ1-4; no definite D call. Trimming removed 4 bases at V and 5 bases at J, with 11 bases between. CDR1 and CDR2 (germline): LGHNA, YSLEER. The CDR3 is 14 residues long. Here the CDR3 reads CASSLQVGNEKLFF. The CDR3 nucleotides read TGCGCCAGCAGCCTCCAGGTTGGAAATGAAAAACTGTTTTTT.

This clone was recorded once. The V gene is TRBV7-2, the J gene TRBJ1-2, with D tentatively TRBD1 (6 bases). This CDR3 contains 13 residues. In germline, CDR1 is SGHTA, CDR2 FQGNSA. V was cut by 3 bases and J by 4 bases, with 9 bases left in between. CDR3 sequence reads: CASSLGQPYGYTF. Here the CDR3 DNA reads TGTGCCAGCAGCTTGGGACAACCCTATGGCTACACCTTC.

This chain connects TRBV9 to TRBJ2-3; 7 positions agree with TRBD2. The CDR3 is made up of 15 amino acids. Looked up from germline, CDR1 is SGDLS and CDR2 is YYNGEE. V lost 3 bases, J lost 0 bases, and 4 bases stayed unmatched. This CDR3 reads CASSGVSGSTDTQYF. The CDR3 DNA sequence: TGTGCCAGCAGCGGAGTTAGCGGGAGCACAGATACGCAGTATTTT.

V is TRBV7-2 and J is TRBJ2-1; TRBD1 might be the D (6 bases). The CDR3 is made up of 14 amino acids. Trimming stripped 5 bases from V and 5 bases from J, with 13 bases between. Germline CDR1 SGHTA, CDR2 FQGNSA. CDR3 sequence (DNA): TGTGCCAGCAGCATCGGGACACCCAACAATGAGCAGTTCTTC. As protein: CASSIGTPNNEQFF.

This chain uses TRBV19 with TRBJ2-1, with 11 bases matching TRBD2. Germline loops: CDR1 LNHDA, CDR2 SQIVND (reference sequence). J was trimmed by 5 bases and V by 6 bases; bases with no gene match: 12. The CDR3 length is 17 residues. CDR3 bases: TGTGCCAGTAGCCCATCGCTAATAGCGGGAGGGGACAATGAGCAGTTCTTC. Translation gives CASSPSLIAGGDNEQFF.

This rearrangement joins TRBV6-5 to TRBJ2-5; 7 bases are shared with TRBD2. Trimming removed 6 bases from V and 7 bases from J; junction bases left unmatched: 14. This CDR3 has 15 residues. Germline values: CDR1 MNHEY, CDR2 SVGAGI. The CDR3 region is CASSQGLPGRATQYF. The CDR3 bases are TGTGCCAGCAGCCAGGGACTCCCAGGGAGGGCGACCCAGTACTTC.